This TCR beta chain came from a study of cytomegalovirus exposure and HLA in healthy donors. Findings of the study overall: Other equally common chains were less clonally expanded than HLA-associated TCR beta chains, a later analysis showed. In vitro checks showed that three CMV-associated chains really do target CMV antigens.

As concerns this clone: Its antigen is not known. The identical CDR3 is also encoded by other nucleotide sequences in the sample.

It was with 60 Vbeta and 13 Jbeta primers that the PCR ran. The table came from immunoSEQ multiplex PCR; TCRdb's copy has only in-frame clones and leaves some out. The sample contains about 160,000 clones, approximately 82% of which appear only once. The length of the CDR3 is 15 residues. Germline values: CDR1 MNHEY, CDR2 SVGAGI. Trimming took off 0 bases at V and 0 bases at J, with 8 bases between the two ends. This chain connects TRBV6-5 to TRBJ1-1; D might be TRBD1 (6 bases). The material sequenced was PBMCs. The sequence derives from a male donor in good health and CMV-seropositive. CDR3 coding DNA: TGTGCCAGCAGTTACTCAGGGGGAATGAACACTGAAGCTTTCTTT. This gives the protein CASSYSGGMNTEAFF.